This T cell receptor (beta chain) was recorded in a study of blood T cell repertoires in COVID-19. Study at large: The study drew acute and convalescent COVID-19 samples from the United States, Italy and Spain. Nucleic acid was either cDNA or gDNA, and it came from T cells, B-cell-depleted T cells, or PBMCs.

TCRdb's table, derived via immunoSEQ multiplex PCR, lists solely in-frame clones and lacks some. The table shows 80,000 to 95,000 clones, with 77% occurring only once. Germline CDR1 and CDR2: MNHNY and SVGAGI (reference sequence). Trimming took 6 bases from V and 2 from J, leaving 13 bases between them. This CDR3 is 14 amino acids long. V is TRBV6-6 and J is TRBJ1-1; D might be TRBD1 (6 bases). The sample comprised peripheral blood. The origin of this receptor is a woman older than 75 with acute or convalescent COVID-19. The CDR3 region has the DNA TGTGCCAGCAGCGTGGACAGATTAAACACTGAAGCTTTCTTT. Amino acids: CASSVDRLNTEAFF.